This passage covers 26 T cell receptor beta chains from one sample sequenced in a study of OX40 agonist ivuxolimab in advanced cancers. Repertoires were generated with immunoSEQ multiplex PCR, while TCRdb's copy carries only in-frame clones and drops some. Here the sample spans about 55,000 clones, around 85% being singletons. The sequencing here drew on CD4+ or CD8+ T cells sorted from blood, taken in a trial of the OX40 agonist ivuxolimab. These receptors were collected from an adult with an advanced solid tumor such as melanoma, head and neck, liver or kidney cancer.

The rearrangement links TRBV29-1 to TRBJ2-1, with TRBD1 identical over 7 bases. CDR1 and CDR2 (germline): SQVTM, ANQGSEA. The ends lost 6 bases at V and 14 bases at J; junction bases unmatched: 7. The CDR3 runs to 10 residues. This CDR3 is CSVEQGIEFF. The CDR3 DNA sequence: TGCAGCGTGGAACAGGGGATTGAGTTCTTC.

The CDR3 DNA sequence: TGTGCCAGTAGTATTCCCCCGTCTACAGGGGCGACTGAAGCTTTCTTT. This translates into CASSIPPSTGATEAFF. The chain carries TRBV19 and TRBJ1-1; 7 bases are a match to TRBD1. This CDR3 contains 16 residues. Trimming at V came to 3 bases and at J to 5 bases, leaving 12 bases not matched to a gene. Germline V gene sequence: CDR1 LNHDA, CDR2 SQIVND (reference sequence).

The chain carries TRBV9 and TRBJ2-1; D is unclear. V lost 9 bases, J lost 10 bases, and 14 bases lay in between. Looked up from germline, CDR1 is SGDLS and CDR2 is YYNGEE. The CDR3 covers 11 residues. This CDR3 is CATTPRREQFF. CDR3 bases: TGTGCCACTACGCCGCGGCGCGAGCAGTTCTTC.

The V gene is TRBV7-8, the J gene TRBJ1-2; 9 bases line up with TRBD1. Germline CDR1 and CDR2: SGHVS and FQNEAQ. The CDR3 is made up of 17 amino acids. J lost 5 bases, V lost 1 base, and 11 bases had no gene match. The CDR3 region is CASSLETGGFPWYGYTF. The CDR3 nucleotides read TGTGCCAGCAGCTTAGAGACAGGGGGGTTCCCCTGGTATGGCTACACCTTC. The variable domain in full, with the rest retrieved from reference TRBV7-8 and TRBJ1-2, is GAGVSQSPRYKVAKRGQDVALRCDPISGHVSLFWYQQALGQGPEFLTYFQNEAQLDKSGLPSDRFFAERPEGSVSTLKIQRTQQEDSAVYLCASSLETGGFPWYGYTFGSGTRLTVV.

This chain connects TRBV9 to TRBJ2-1; no reliable D call. The V gene's germline CDR1 is SGDLS and CDR2 YYNGEE. This CDR3 has 15 residues. Between the trimmed V and J ends, which lost 0 bases and 2 bases, there was a span of 9 bases. The CDR3 sequence: CASSVGVAAYNEQFF. The CDR3 coding sequence is TGTGCCAGCAGCGTAGGGGTGGCGGCCTACAATGAGCAGTTCTTC.

The genes are TRBV2 and TRBJ2-7; 10 positions match TRBD1. The V segment lost 6 bases and the J segment 4 bases; nucleotides outside the gene matches: 3. From germline, CDR1 is SNHLY and CDR2 FYNNEI. The CDR3 extends over 13 amino acids. CDR3 protein: CASSRDRGYEQYF. The CDR3 nucleotides read TGTGCCAGCAGCCGGGACAGGGGATACGAGCAGTACTTC. Looking up the rest from reference TRBV2 and TRBJ2-7 gives the full variable domain: EPEVTQTPSHQVTQMGQEVILRCVPISNHLYFYWYRQILGQKVEFLVSFYNNEISEKSEIFDDQFSVERPDGSNFTLKIRSTKLEDSAMYFCASSRDRGYEQYFGPGTRLTVT.

The chain has TRBV4-2 and TRBJ1-3; D may be TRBD1 (5 bases). Germline V gene sequence: CDR1 LGHNA, CDR2 YNFKEQ. This CDR3 is built from 18 residues. The V gene lost 3 bases and the J gene lost 0 bases, with 18 bases spanning the gap. Here the CDR3 DNA reads TGTGCCAGCAGCCATTTGACAGCCCAGCTTTTCTCTGGAAACACCATATATTTT. Protein sequence: CASSHLTAQLFSGNTIYF.

The V call is TRBV7-9, the J call TRBJ2-7; maybe TRBD2 (5 bases). Germline V lookup: CDR1 SEHNR, CDR2 FQNEAQ (reference sequence). V was cut by 11 bases and J by 4 bases, with 15 bases left in between. The CDR3 has 12 amino acids. Here the CDR3 reads CALGGPVYEQYF. The CDR3, as DNA: TGTGCCCTCGGCGGGCCGGTGTACGAGCAGTACTTC.

This clone appeared a single time. The rearrangement uses TRBV13 and TRBJ2-7; 8 nucleotides line up with TRBD1. The junction had 8 bases not matched to a gene; V was cut back by 5 bases and J by 5 bases. Germline CDR1 reads PRHDT; CDR2 reads FYEKMQ (reference sequence). The CDR3 is 14 amino acids. The CDR3 DNA is TGTGCCAGCAGCCAACAGGGGGTTCTGGACGAGCAGTACTTC. Amino acids: CASSQQGVLDEQYF.

V gene TRBV4-1 combines with J gene TRBJ1-5, with D uncertain. Trimming pared 1 base from V and 6 bases from J, leaving 13 bases between. The CDR3 consists of 15 residues. Germline V CDR1 and CDR2: MGHRA, YSYEKL. The DNA of the CDR3 is TGCGCCAGCAGCCAAGGACCAACGGGTGGTCAGCCCCAGCATTTT. Protein: CASSQGPTGGQPQHF.

The J gene is TRBJ1-2, the V gene TRBV4-1; TRBD1 agrees at 8 bases. Germline loops: CDR1 MGHRA, CDR2 YSYEKL. The V and J ends lost 0 bases and 3 bases, in that order; junction bases with no gene match: 9. This CDR3 has 17 residues. CDR3 DNA: TGCGCCAGCAGCCAAGAGGGCCCTGACAGGGGCCACTATGGCTACACCTTC. As protein: CASSQEGPDRGHYGYTF.

The chain couples TRBV6-5 to TRBJ2-1, with unresolved D. The CDR3 runs to 11 residues. From germline, CDR1 is MNHEY and CDR2 SVGAGI. V lost 8 bases and J 5 bases, leaving 7 bases between the germline ends. CDR3 protein: CASGENNEQFF. CDR3 sequence (DNA): TGTGCCAGCGGGGAAAACAATGAGCAGTTCTTC.

The genes are TRBV4-3 and TRBJ2-3, with D possibly being TRBD2 (7 bases). V was trimmed by 4 bases and J by 5 bases, leaving 19 bases between them. Germline CDR1 reads LGHNA; CDR2 reads YSLEER. This CDR3 comprises 16 residues. CDR3 sequence reads: CASSPERGGAKDTQYF. The DNA for the CDR3 is TGCGCCAGCAGCCCCGAGAGGGGGGGGGCCAAAGATACGCAGTATTTT.

The chain employs TRBV6-5 and TRBJ1-1, with D perhaps TRBD1 (6 bases). The germline CDR1 and CDR2 sequences are MNHEY and SVGAGI. CDR3 length: 12 amino acids. V was pared by 3 bases and J by 8 bases, with 10 bases between. DNA for the CDR3: TGTGCCAGCAGTTATAGCACAGGGGAAGCTTTCTTT. Translation: CASSYSTGEAFF.

This sequence joins TRBV11-2 and TRBJ1-5; a possible D gene is TRBD1 (6 bases). Germline values: CDR1 SGHAT, CDR2 FQNNGV. CDR3 length: 16 amino acids. Trimming took off 1 base at V and 0 bases at J, with 10 bases between the two ends. CDR3 nucleotide sequence: TGTGCCAGCAGCTTAGGGACAGCATATAGCAATCAGCCCCAGCATTTT. Protein product: CASSLGTAYSNQPQHF.

In nucleotides, the CDR3 is TGTGCCAGCAGTTGGGACGGCCGGACCCCTGAAGCTTTCTTT. It codes for CASSWDGRTPEAFF. The chain recombines TRBV28 with TRBJ1-1; the D gene is possibly TRBD1 (5 bases). CDR3 length: 14 residues. With 4 bases removed from V and 6 bases from J, the gap between germline ends came to 15 bases. The germline V gene encodes CDR1 MDHEN and CDR2 SYDVKM.

This clone has a single count. The V gene is TRBV27, the J gene TRBJ2-3; D may be TRBD1 (5 bases). The CDR3 is 14 residues long. From germline, CDR1 is MNHEY and CDR2 SMNVEV (reference sequence). With 6 bases removed from V and 2 bases from J, the gap between germline ends came to 12 bases. CDR3 DNA: TGTGCCAGCAGAGGGGCCTATATCACAGATACGCAGTATTTT. Translation: CASRGAYITDTQYF.

J is TRBJ2-3 and V is TRBV5-4, with 10 bases fitting TRBD2. The CDR3 sequence is 16 residues long. After removal of 8 bases from V and 4 bases from J, the junction contained 13 bases not matched to a gene. The germline V gene encodes CDR1 SGHNT and CDR2 YYREEE (reference sequence). CDR3 in amino acids: CASHPSSGGLADTQYF. The CDR3, as DNA: TGTGCCAGTCACCCCTCTAGCGGGGGACTCGCAGATACGCAGTATTTT.

This chain joins TRBV6-5 and TRBJ2-1; D perhaps matches TRBD1 (6 bases). The germline V and J ends were trimmed by 3 bases and 4 bases, with 13 bases remaining between them. The CDR3 length is 15 residues. Germline CDR1 and CDR2: MNHEY and SVGAGI. This CDR3 reads CASSYGRGLYNEQFF. The CDR3 DNA reads TGTGCCAGCAGTTATGGCAGGGGCCTGTACAATGAGCAGTTCTTC.

V usage is TRBV27 and J usage is TRBJ2-7; either TRBD1 or TRBD2 may fit D (5 bases each). The CDR3 runs 17 residues. Trimming took off 0 bases at V and 5 bases at J, with 20 bases between the two ends. Germline assignment: CDR1 MNHEY and CDR2 SMNVEV (reference sequence). This chain's CDR3 is CASSLSPGTDAYNEQYF. The CDR3 nucleotides are TGTGCCAGCAGTTTATCACCCGGGACGGATGCGTATAACGAGCAGTACTTC.

V usage is TRBV10-2 and J usage is TRBJ1-3; no firm D call. V was clipped by 6 bases and J by 8 bases, with 14 bases between them. The CDR3 has 13 amino acids. CDR1 and CDR2 from the germline V gene are WSHSY and SAAADI. The CDR3 DNA sequence: TGCGCCAGCAGCCTCCTTGGAGGAGACACCATATATTTT. This encodes CASSLLGGDTIYF.

The rearrangement links TRBV28 to TRBJ2-7, with 7 positions matching TRBD1. The junction had 5 bases not matched to a gene; V was cut back by 4 bases and J by 2 bases. Per the germline V gene, CDR1 is MDHEN and CDR2 is SYDVKM. The CDR3 runs to 14 residues. The CDR3 loop is CASSSTGIPYEQYF. CDR3 bases: TGTGCCAGCAGTTCGACAGGGATCCCCTACGAGCAGTACTTC.

The chain combines TRBV25-1 with TRBJ1-2; 7 positions match TRBD1. Germline V gene sequence: CDR1 MGHDK, CDR2 SYGVNS. V dropped 8 bases and J dropped 3; count of bases not matched to a gene: 9. CDR3 length: 14 amino acids. The CDR3 reads CASAWGGGDYGYTF. The CDR3 region has the DNA TGTGCCAGCGCGTGGGGAGGGGGCGACTATGGCTACACCTTC.

The CDR3 sequence: CASSLSGTLTDTQYF. CDR3 sequence (DNA): TGTGCCAGCAGTTTATCTGGGACCCTCACAGATACGCAGTATTTT. The chain combines TRBV27 with TRBJ2-3; D possibly matches TRBD1 or TRBD2 (5 bases each). Trimming stripped 0 bases from V and 2 bases from J, with 9 bases between. In germline, CDR1 is MNHEY, CDR2 SMNVEV (reference sequence). The CDR3 consists of 15 residues.

The chain carries TRBV27 and TRBJ2-5, with TRBD1 matching 7 bases. The CDR3 contains 17 residues. The junction had 12 bases not matched to a gene; V was cut back by 2 bases and J by 3 bases. The germline CDR1 and CDR2 sequences are MNHEY and SMNVEV (reference sequence). The CDR3 nucleotides are TGTGCCAGCAGTTTAATGCCTAGAGGGACAGCCAAAGAGACCCAGTACTTC. This encodes CASSLMPRGTAKETQYF.

The chain joins TRBV19 to TRBJ1-5; D call uncertain. Between the trimmed V and J ends, which lost 6 bases and 1 base, there was a span of 7 bases. CDR3 length: 13 amino acids. Looked up from germline, CDR1 is LNHDA and CDR2 is SQIVND (reference sequence). CDR3 amino acids: CASSPMSNQPQHF. The CDR3 nucleotides read TGTGCCAGTAGCCCTATGAGCAATCAGCCCCAGCATTTT. The full variable domain, in which reference TRBV19 and TRBJ1-5 provide the parts outside the CDR3, is DGGITQSPKYLFRKEGQNVTLSCEQNLNHDAMYWYRQDPGQGLRLIYYSQIVNDFQKGDIAEGYSVSREKKESFPLTVTSAQKNPTAFYLCASSPMSNQPQHFGDGTRLSIL.